This T cell receptor (beta chain) is from a study of CD8 T cells in Susac syndrome. V lost 7 bases to trimming and J lost 2 bases; unmatched junction nucleotides: 6. Germline V lookup: CDR1 SQVTM, CDR2 ANQGSEA. The CDR3 runs 13 residues. CD8+ and CD4+ blood T cells underwent TCR beta sequencing. Concerning this clonotype: Its antigen is unknown.

Points from the study as a whole: TCR sequencing and HLA analysis covered a relatively small number of individuals.

RNA was extracted with the RNeasy kit, and a quantity of roughly 0.45 to 1 ug was reverse transcribed using random hexamers. TCRdb recomputed calls from the immunoSEQ multiplex PCR reads with MiXCR, one row per CDR3 protein. This sample yields 200,000 to 300,000 distinct CDR3 sequences, of which around 93% are seen a single time; approximately 0.072% belongs to the top ten. Material for sequencing was CD4+ T cells from PBMCs. This chain links TRBV29-1 with TRBJ2-3; TRBD2 agrees at 7 bases. The origin of this receptor is a human donor with multiple sclerosis. The CDR3 region is CSAAGVLTDTQYF. CDR3 coding DNA: TGCAGCGCTGCGGGGGTCCTCACAGATACGCAGTATTTT.